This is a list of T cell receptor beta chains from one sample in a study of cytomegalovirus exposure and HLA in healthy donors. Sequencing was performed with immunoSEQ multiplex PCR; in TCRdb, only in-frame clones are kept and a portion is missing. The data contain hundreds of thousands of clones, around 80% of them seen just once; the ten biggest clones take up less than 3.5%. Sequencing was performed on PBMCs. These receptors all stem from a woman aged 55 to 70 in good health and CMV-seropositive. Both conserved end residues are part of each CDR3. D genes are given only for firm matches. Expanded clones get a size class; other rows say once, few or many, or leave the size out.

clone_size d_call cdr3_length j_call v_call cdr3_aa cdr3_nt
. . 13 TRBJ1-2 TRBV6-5 CASSRQSNYGYTF TGTGCCAGCAGCCGACAGTCTAACTATGGCTACACCTTC
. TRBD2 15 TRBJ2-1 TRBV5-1 CASSLASGAYNEQFF TGCGCCAGCAGCTTGGCTAGCGGGGCCTACAATGAGCAGTTCTTC
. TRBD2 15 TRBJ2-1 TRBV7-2 CASSLLAGRYNEQFF TGTGCCAGCAGCTTACTAGCGGGAAGATACAATGAGCAGTTCTTC
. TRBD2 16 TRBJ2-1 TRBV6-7 CASSYSSYLAGDEQFF TGTGCCAGCAGTTACTCGAGTTATCTAGCGGGAGATGAGCAGTTCTTC
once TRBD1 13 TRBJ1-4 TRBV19 CASRRGQGEKLFF TGTGCCAGTAGACGGGGACAGGGGGAAAAACTGTTTTTT
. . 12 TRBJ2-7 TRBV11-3 CASSLMGDEQYF TGTGCCAGCAGCTTAATGGGCGACGAGCAGTACTTC
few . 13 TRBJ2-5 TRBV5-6 CASSLELKETQYF TGTGCCAGCAGCTTGGAGCTTAAAGAGACCCAGTACTTC
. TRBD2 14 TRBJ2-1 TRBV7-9 CASSFGDPGLVLIF TGTGCCAGCAGCTTTGGCGATCCGGGACTAGTGCTGATCTTC
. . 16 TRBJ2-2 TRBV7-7 CASSLAGSWGAGELFF TGTGCCAGCAGCTTAGCTGGCTCGTGGGGCGCCGGGGAGCTGTTTTTT
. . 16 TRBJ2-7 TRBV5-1 CASSRNPQGSDHEQYF TGCGCCAGCAGCCGAAATCCCCAGGGATCGGACCACGAGCAGTACTTC
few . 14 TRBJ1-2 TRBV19 CASSLVARVGGYTF TGTGCCAGTAGTTTAGTAGCCAGGGTTGGTGGCTACACCTTC
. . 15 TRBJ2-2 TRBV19 CASSIGRGNTGELFF TGTGCCAGTAGTATAGGGCGGGGGAACACCGGGGAGCTGTTTTTT
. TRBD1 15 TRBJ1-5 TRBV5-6 CASSRTGYSNQPQHF TGTGCCAGCAGCAGGACAGGATATAGCAATCAGCCCCAGCATTTT
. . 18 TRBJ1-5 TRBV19 CASSTGVGSVGSNQPQHF TGTGCCAGTAGTACTGGAGTTGGTTCGGTAGGTAGCAATCAGCCCCAGCATTTT
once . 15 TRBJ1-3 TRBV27 CASSLYGTSGNTIYF TGTGCCAGCAGTTTATACGGGACATCCGGAAACACCATATATTTT
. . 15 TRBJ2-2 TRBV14 CASSLRGPNTGELFF TGTGCCAGCAGCTTGCGGGGGCCCAACACCGGGGAGCTGTTTTTT
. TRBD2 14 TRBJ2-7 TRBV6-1 CASKTGLATYEQYF TGTGCCAGCAAGACGGGACTAGCGACCTACGAGCAGTACTTC
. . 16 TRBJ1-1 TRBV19 CASSITWGRMNTEAFF TGTGCCAGTAGTATTACTTGGGGCCGAATGAACACTGAAGCTTTCTTT
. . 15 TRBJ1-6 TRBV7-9 CASSYGGGVNSPLHF TGTGCCAGCAGCTACGGAGGGGGGGTTAATTCACCCCTCCACTTT
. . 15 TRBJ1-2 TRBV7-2 CASSVSWGANYGYTF TGTGCCAGCAGCGTCAGTTGGGGCGCTAACTATGGCTACACCTTC
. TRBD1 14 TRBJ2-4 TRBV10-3 CAISESTGGNIQYF TGTGCCATCAGTGAGTCTACAGGGGGGAACATTCAGTACTTC
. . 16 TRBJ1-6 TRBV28 CASSLLGSQGLSPLHF TGTGCCAGCAGTTTATTAGGCTCGCAGGGACTTTCACCCCTCCACTTT